This T cell receptor beta chain was identified in a study of T-cell reconstitution after alpha-beta-depleted transplantation in children. General study points: Expanded clones from the graft, numbering several hundred, reportedly supplied alpha-beta T cells about two months after transplant.

A library of TCRbeta sequences, prepared with unique molecular identifiers, was generated. TCRdb fed the PCR reads into MiXCR, producing one record per CDR3 protein. The sample consists of about 580,000 distinct CDR3 sequences, roughly 23% of them appearing once. CDR3 length: 14 residues. V dropped 6 bases and J dropped 4; count of bases not matched to a gene: 5. This clonotype showed up just a few times. Its antigen is still unknown. The input for sequencing was PBMCs, mostly from graft donor cells, taken 360 days after TCRalphabeta/CD19-depleted stem cell transplant. This chain uses TRBV12-3 or TRBV12-4 with TRBJ2-5; 10 bases match TRBD2. This sequence was found in a boy in the first two years of life who had a stem cell transplant for acute myeloid leukemia, so the T cells may come from the graft donor. The CDR3 loop is CASSQRGGRETQYF. The CDR3 coding sequence is TGTGCCAGCAGCCAGCGGGGGGGACGAGAGACCCAGTACTTC.